These T cell receptor beta chains were read from a single sample in a study of blood T cell repertoires in COVID-19. Profiling relied on immunoSEQ multiplex PCR, and the TCRdb table lists in-frame clones only, not all of them. Of 150,000 to 250,000 clones in the sample, about 80% were seen once. Specimen: PBMCs or T cells enriched from blood (not recorded which). The receptors were gathered from a man aged 35 to 55 who had recovered from COVID-19. Each CDR3 is given with its conserved first and last residue. D genes are given only for firm matches. Rows may omit the clone size; those that give it use once, few, many or a size class.

V gene	D gene	clone size	J gene	CDR3 DNA	CDR3 protein
TRBV9	.	.	TRBJ1-6	TGTGCCAGCAGACCGGGACAAGAGAATTCACCCCTCCACTTT	CASRPGQENSPLHF
TRBV7-6	TRBD1	.	TRBJ2-5	TGTGCCAGCAGCTCCTTACAGGGGGCTCGGGGAGAGACCCAGTACTTC	CASSSLQGARGETQYF
TRBV28	TRBD1	few	TRBJ1-2	TGTGCCAGCGGGTCCCTCGACAGGGTCTATGGCTACACCTTC	CASGSLDRVYGYTF
TRBV15	.	.	TRBJ1-1	TGTGCCACCAGCAGAGGATCGGGGGAGGAAGCTTTCTTT	CATSRGSGEEAFF
TRBV30	TRBD2	.	TRBJ2-1	TGTGCCTGGAGTGGGGGGATTAGCGGGGCCTCCTACAATGAGCAGTTCTTC	CAWSGGISGASYNEQFF
TRBV6-5	TRBD1	.	TRBJ1-1	TGTGCCAGCAGACAGGGGACAAGATTCGCTGAAGCTTTCTTT	CASRQGTRFAEAFF
TRBV6-1	.	.	TRBJ1-2	TGTGCCAGCAGTGAAAGAGGGTTACAATATGGCTACACCTTC	CASSERGLQYGYTF
TRBV5-1	TRBD1	.	TRBJ1-2	TGCGCCAGCAGCGCCGGGACAGCTAACTATGGCTACACCTTC	CASSAGTANYGYTF
TRBV12-3/TRBV12-4	TRBD1	.	TRBJ1-5	TGTGCCAGCAGTTCGGACAGGGTCCAGCCCCAGCATTTT	CASSSDRVQPQHF
TRBV4-3	.	few	TRBJ1-2	TGCGCCAGCAGCCAAGATCGGTCTAACTATGGCTACACCTTC	CASSQDRSNYGYTF
TRBV7-2	.	.	TRBJ1-1	TGTGCCAGCAGCCCACAGGCTAACACTGAAGCTTTCTTT	CASSPQANTEAFF
TRBV2	TRBD1	.	TRBJ1-1	TGTGCCAGCAGTGTTACCCCGGGACAGAAGACTGAAGCTTTCTTT	CASSVTPGQKTEAFF
TRBV2	.	.	TRBJ2-3	TGTGCCAGCAGTGAACCCGGGTTCACAGATACGCAGTATTTT	CASSEPGFTDTQYF
TRBV19	TRBD1	few	TRBJ1-2	TGTGCCAGTAGTATGGGGCAGGGGGTCGGCTACACCTTC	CASSMGQGVGYTF
TRBV9	.	few	TRBJ2-3	TGTGCCAGCAGCGTAGACCAAAGCCGAGATACGCAGTATTTT	CASSVDQSRDTQYF
TRBV7-2	TRBD1	.	TRBJ2-5	TGTGCCAGCAGCAACCCGGGACAGCCCCAAGAGACCCAGTACTTC	CASSNPGQPQETQYF
TRBV19	TRBD1	.	TRBJ1-5	TGTGCCAGTAGTATCATACTCGCGGGACAGAATAATCAGCCCCAGCATTTT	CASSIILAGQNNQPQHF
TRBV28	TRBD1	.	TRBJ1-5	TGTGCCAGCAGCTTGGACAGGGTGGGAGATCAGCCCCAGCATTTT	CASSLDRVGDQPQHF
TRBV11-2	TRBD2	.	TRBJ2-7	TGTGCCAGCAGCCTTACTAGCGGGGGGTACGAGCAGTACTTC	CASSLTSGGYEQYF
TRBV7-2	.	.	TRBJ2-5	TGTGCCAGCAGCTACCAGGGCGACTCCTCCAAGTACTTC	CASSYQGDSSKYF
TRBV10-3	.	few	TRBJ1-2	TGTGCCGTTGGAGCGAACCTCGCCGATGATGGCTACACCTTC	CAVGANLADDGYTF
TRBV30	.	.	TRBJ1-2	TGTGCCTGGAGTTGGGGCAGGAACTATGGCTACACCTTC	CAWSWGRNYGYTF
TRBV11-2	.	.	TRBJ2-6	TGTGCCAGCAGCTCAATAAAACGGGACACCCCCTCTGGGGCCAACGTCCTGACTTTC	CASSSIKRDTPSGANVLTF
TRBV28	TRBD1	few	TRBJ1-1	TGTGCCAGCAGTTTATCAGGGGGCAGTGAAGCTTTCTTT	CASSLSGGSEAFF
TRBV19	TRBD1	.	TRBJ1-1	TGTGCCAGCAGCCGGGACAGGGGGTTGGCTGAAGCTTTCTTT	CASSRDRGLAEAFF
TRBV28	.	.	TRBJ2-2	TGTGCCAGCAGTTCGTATGTCCGAAATTACGAGCTCGGGGAGCTGTTTTTT	CASSSYVRNYELGELFF
TRBV7-9	TRBD2	.	TRBJ2-5	TGTGCCAGCAGCTTGGGCGGGGGATCCCTCCGAGAGACCCAGTACTTC	CASSLGGGSLRETQYF
TRBV15	.	.	TRBJ1-2	TGTGCCACCAGCAGCAAGGCTTCTTGGACATCTATCACCTTC	CATSSKASWTSITF
TRBV12-3/TRBV12-4	.	.	TRBJ1-5	TGTGCCAGCGGGACAAGCAGCAATCAGCCCCAGCATTTT	CASGTSSNQPQHF
TRBV30	TRBD1	.	TRBJ1-4	TGTGCCGCAGGGGGTAGGGGAAATGAAAAACTGTTTTTT	CAAGGRGNEKLFF
TRBV5-4	TRBD1	.	TRBJ2-7	TGTGCCAGCAGCTTGGAGGGACAGGGTGTGTACGAGCAGTACTTC	CASSLEGQGVYEQYF
TRBV18	.	.	TRBJ1-1	TGTGCCAGCTCCCTTGAGACACAGATGAACACTGAAGCTTTCTTT	CASSLETQMNTEAFF
TRBV5-1	.	once	TRBJ2-3	TGCGCCAGCAGCCCCCTAGGACTAATTCCAGATACGCAGTATTTT	CASSPLGLIPDTQYF
TRBV5-1	TRBD2	.	TRBJ2-3	TGCGCCAGCAGCCCTCAGCGGGGGGCCAGCACAGATACGCAGTATTTT	CASSPQRGASTDTQYF
TRBV5-1	.	once	TRBJ1-6	TGCGCCAGCAGCTTGGCGGCAGGGTCAAATTCACCCCTCCACTTT	CASSLAAGSNSPLHF
TRBV4-2	.	.	TRBJ2-1	TGTGCCAGCAGCCAAGAGGCAGGCGGGGCCTACAATGAGCAGTTCTTC	CASSQEAGGAYNEQFF
TRBV25-1	.	.	TRBJ2-3	TGTGCCAGCATTGGGGACAACACAGATACGCAGTATTTT	CASIGDNTDTQYF
TRBV7-2	TRBD2	.	TRBJ2-5	TGTGCCAGCAGCTTTCCGATCGGGACTAGCGGGGGGGCCGATGAGACCCAGTACTTC	CASSFPIGTSGGADETQYF
TRBV28	.	.	TRBJ1-2	TGTGCCAGCAGTGATCCGGGACTCAGCTATGGCTACACCTTC	CASSDPGLSYGYTF
TRBV24-1	TRBD1	.	TRBJ2-1	TGTGCCACCAGTGATTGGGGGACAGATTCTTACAATGAGCAGTTCTTC	CATSDWGTDSYNEQFF
TRBV10-3	TRBD1	.	TRBJ1-6	TGTGCCACACGGGACAGGGGGTTACATGTTAATTCACCCCTCCACTTT	CATRDRGLHVNSPLHF
TRBV15	.	few	TRBJ2-3	TGTGCCACCAGCAGAGATACTAACACAGATACGCAGTATTTT	CATSRDTNTDTQYF
TRBV7-8	.	.	TRBJ1-2	TGTGCCAGCAGCCCCTTGAGGATCTCTGGCTACACCTTC	CASSPLRISGYTF
TRBV5-1	TRBD1	.	TRBJ1-6	TGCGCCAGCAGCTTAAGGGGGCTAAATTCACCCCTCCACTTT	CASSLRGLNSPLHF